The clone carrying this T cell receptor (beta chain) was seen many times. What it binds is unknown. A single record per CDR3 protein comes from TCRdb applying MiXCR to the 5' RACE reads. The sample includes roughly 490,000 distinct CDR3 sequences, over 4% of them seen just once. The data are from a study of CD8 T cells in ankylosing spondylitis. Broader study findings: Reported data indicate significant enrichment of disease-linked clones within matched ankylosing spondylitis synovial fluid. Eight highly homologous variants made up a TCR beta motif, and this motif appeared characteristic of ankylosing spondylitis blood.

Trimming took off 4 bases at V and 8 bases at J, with 18 bases between the two ends. The CDR3 extends over 14 amino acids. Per the germline V gene, CDR1 is SGHRS and CDR2 is YFSETQ. The sequenced sample was blood, either unsorted or a sorted T cell fraction (not recorded which). The sequence derives from a male donor with ankylosing spondylitis. The chain is built from TRBV5-1 and TRBJ1-2; no clear D. Written as DNA, the CDR3 is TGCGCCAGCAGCGTGAGGACTTCCGAGTTCGGCTACACCTTC. Translating it yields CASSVRTSEFGYTF.